Included here is one TCR beta chain sequence, with context. There is no known antigen for this receptor. Base-call qualities are not available, and no considerably larger clone is one nucleotide away. The sample is drawn from a study of shared clonotypes between healthy human individuals (dated by TCRdb to 2020 to 2022). Study-wide context: The cohort included a few men and two women between 18 and 49 years of age. Blood TCR repertoires of five healthy adults were deeply sequenced to estimate repertoire size and the extent of clonotype sharing between individuals. For each donor, CD4 naive and CD4 memory were each run on three plates, CD8 naive on two plates, and CD8 memory on one plate. Libraries were prepared and TCR repertoires were sequenced by different laboratories using diverse techniques, in order to increase sequencing depth and limit assay-specific biases. Per donor, leukapheresis produced somewhere between about 0.8 and 9 billion PBMCs. Overall study outcomes, separate from this receptor: Because the study included a small number of donors, the genetic and exposure-history diversity represented was limited. When a handful of donors were compared, the shared fraction of clonotypes was approximately 5% for naive CD4, 3.5% to 4% for naive CD8, more than 2% for memory CD4, and around 0.37% for memory CD8. Naive subsets generally had larger estimated clonotype richness than memory subsets. Higher generation probabilities were observed for clonotypes shared by all four sorted-subset donors than for non-shared clonotypes. Based on pairwise subsampling, the degree of clonotype sharing among donors was expected to be affected by sequencing depth. Sampling was restricted to blood, and TCR repertoires in tissues likely differ from the TCR repertoires found in blood. Even with the large sequencing depth, rarefaction of the sorted-subset datasets indicated that sequencing was incomplete.

The donors were healthy, HIV-negative adults with no recently reported acute infections or vaccinations. Every donor was a Caucasian adult residing in Nashville, Tennessee, USA. Magnetic negative selection was used to enrich CD4+ T cells, after which naive cells were positively selected on CD45RA and the negative fraction became the memory subset. Blood was obtained by leukapheresis, after which PBMCs were separated by Ficoll-Histopaque density gradient centrifugation and cryopreserved in liquid nitrogen vapor phase. Analytical flow cytometry was used to check the purity and quantity of every magnetically sorted T cell population. Genomic DNA was isolated from each sorted fraction and quantified by UV absorbance on a Nanodrop 2000c. Using the deep immunoSEQ assay, multiplex PCR amplified TCR CDR3 regions from genomic DNA. For each cell subset, the extracted genomic DNA was distributed evenly across all wells of several immunoSEQ 96-well plates, and each plate served as one replicate. For sorted subsets, 150 to 200 ng genomic DNA, equal to tens of thousands of T cell genomes, was loaded into each replicate PCR. Purified libraries were measured with a Qubit 3.0 fluorometer, size-checked on a Bioanalyzer 2100, and measured again with the KAPA Library Quantification kit. Every immunoSEQ 96-well plate was sequenced on a dedicated single-read 150-cycle Illumina NextSeq 550 flow cell. On the study's bioinformatics: The immunoSEQ output contained only junctional sequences without quality scores, so filtering could not match that applied to full-length reads. To assign V/J genes and CDR3, sequences were annotated using PyIR, a Python wrapper for IgBLAST v1.9, with IMGT germline references. Reads were removed for weak V/J assignments (E-value above 1e-6), missing CDR3, stop codons, out-of-frame junctions, or ambiguous translated residues. A V3J clonotype was defined by an identical inferred V gene, J gene, and CDR3 amino acid sequence. The percentage overlap between two repertoires was calculated by dividing the number of shared unique clonotypes by the size of the smaller repertoire. Repertoire richness was assessed with RTK rarefaction, the Chao1 estimator, and Recon v2.1 estimates of unobserved clonotypes. Generation probabilities were computed with OLGA for all TCRbeta clonotypes obtained by the gDNA method from a handful of donors. Held by TCRdb, this immuneACCESS table contains in-frame sequences only and omits some clones. Under half of the omission traces to an unresolved V gene where checked; the cause of the rest is unknown. The V and J calls and clone size come from that table; D and trimming were worked out from the DNA. The sample data list about 1 million clones, and 70% to 80% of these were observed just once. The ten biggest clones cover under 0.6% of the sample.

The CDR3 runs 13 amino acids, cysteine and phenylalanine included. The kept DNA is CDR3 alone, 39 bases in frame from the first base. The germline ends are 13 bases apart after V is trimmed by 8 bases and J by 0 bases. Based on the germline V gene, the CDR1 and CDR2 sequences are SQVTM and ANQGSEA. The sample comprised memory CD4+ T cells from PBMCs. Taken with the paper, the label for cell subset or site translates to: CD45RA-negative fraction. In this chain, TRBV29-1 is recombined with TRBJ1-1; a tentative D match to TRBD1 spans 6 bases. The clonotype comes from a man between 18 and 35 years old in good health. Some clones in this sample may be carry-over from other donors' samples. The CDR3 amino acid sequence is: CSPVRGLNTEAFF. The base sequence is TGCAGCCCCGTGAGGGGGTTGAACACTGAAGCTTTCTTT.